These 5 T cell receptor beta chains originate from one sample sequenced in a study of early T cells in non-severe SARS-CoV-2 infection. One entry per CDR3 protein, called by TCRdb with MiXCR from the 5' RACE reads. Of 25,000 to 35,000 distinct CDR3 sequences listed, over 6.5% are singletons. Sequencing input: whole blood. The receptors originated from an adult who was a healthcare worker with PCR-confirmed SARS-CoV-2 infection or an uninfected control (not recorded which).

This clonotype was observed many times. The chain has TRBV18 and TRBJ2-7, with D hard to call. V lost 5 bases to trimming and J lost 7 bases, with 12 bases between them. This CDR3 comprises 12 residues. Germline CDR1 KGHSH, CDR2 LQKENI. The CDR3 DNA follows: TGTGCCAGCTCATCCCTGAACTGGGAGCAGTACTTC. Protein: CASSSLNWEQYF.

In regard to this clonotype: Given a much more abundant clone one base away, this may be a read error. CDR3 sequence: CASSPHSVVGTGELFF. DNA for the CDR3: TGTGCCAGCAGCCCTCATTCCGTAGTGGGCACCGGGGAGCTGTTTTTT. The V call is TRBV12-3 or TRBV12-4, the J call TRBJ2-2; D is undetermined. V was cut by 6 bases and J by 4 bases, with 18 bases left in between. The CDR3 totals 16 residues.

This clonotype was recorded at least ten times. The chain employs TRBV7-9 and TRBJ2-7; maybe TRBD2 (5 bases). V was clipped by 4 bases and J by 3 bases, with 13 bases between them. Germline values: CDR1 SEHNR, CDR2 FQNEAQ (reference sequence). CDR3 length equals 14 residues. CDR3 sequence (DNA): TGTGCCAGCAGCTCAGTCGAGCGGAACTACGAGCAGTACTTC. Translating gives CASSSVERNYEQYF. The full variable domain, with the rest looked up from reference TRBV7-9 and TRBJ2-7, is DTGVSQNPRHKITKRGQNVTFRCDPISEHNRLYWYRQTLGQGPEFLTYFQNEAQLEKSRLLSDRFSAERPKGSFSTLEIQRTEQGDSAMYLCASSSVERNYEQYFGPGTRLTVT.

This clonotype has a count of ten or more. The chain uses TRBV11-1 and TRBJ2-3; maybe TRBD2 (5 bases). Germline V gene data show CDR1 as SGHAT and CDR2 as FQDESV (reference sequence). This CDR3 spans 15 amino acids. Trimming removed 1 base from V and 1 base from J, with 9 bases in between. The CDR3 is CASSLVREGTDTQYF. The CDR3 DNA reads as TGTGCCAGCAGCTTAGTCCGGGAAGGCACAGATACGCAGTATTTT.

The chain combines TRBV7-8 with TRBJ2-7; either TRBD1 or TRBD2 may supply D (5 bases each). V lost 4 bases, J lost 6 bases, and 16 bases lay in between. The CDR3 totals 14 residues. Germline loops: CDR1 SGHVS, CDR2 FQNEAQ. The CDR3 DNA sequence: TGTGCCAGCAGCTGGGGACGGAAGACGGGCGAGCAGTACTTC. Encoded protein: CASSWGRKTGEQYF. The entire variable domain, with the rest obtained from reference TRBV7-8 and TRBJ2-7, is as follows: GAGVSQSPRYKVAKRGQDVALRCDPISGHVSLFWYQQALGQGPEFLTYFQNEAQLDKSGLPSDRFFAERPEGSVSTLKIQRTQQEDSAVYLCASSWGRKTGEQYFGPGTRLTVT.